These 20 T cell receptor beta chains were all obtained from the same sample, sequenced in a study of cytomegalovirus exposure and HLA in healthy donors. 60 Vbeta and 13 Jbeta primers were used in PCR. This table comes from immunoSEQ multiplex PCR, and its TCRdb copy is limited to in-frame clones, with some not included. The data contain around 160,000 clones, over 80% of them singletons. Source material: PBMCs. Every receptor here comes from a woman between 18 and 30 years old in good health and CMV-seronegative.

This rearrangement joins TRBV7-9 to TRBJ1-1; unclear D gene. The ends were cut back, 5 bases at V and 6 bases at J, with 22 bases in the middle. From germline, CDR1 is SEHNR and CDR2 FQNEAQ (reference sequence). CDR3 length: 16 amino acids. The CDR3 nucleotides read TGTGCCAGCAGCGAAAAGAAAGGGCGGGTTGGAGCTGAAGCTTTCTTT. This encodes CASSEKKGRVGAEAFF.

Note on this clone: The sample carries other DNA sequences with the same CDR3. The chain links TRBV27 to TRBJ2-1, with D possibly matching TRBD2 (7 bases). The CDR3 has 17 amino acids. Germline V CDR1 and CDR2: MNHEY, SMNVEV (reference sequence). Between the trimmed V and J ends, which lost 6 bases and 7 bases, there was a span of 25 bases. CDR3 DNA sequence: TGTGCCAGCAGGCGGATCAGGACGGGGGGCTCTTTTAATGAGCAGTTCTTC. Residues: CASRRIRTGGSFNEQFF.

CDR3 DNA: TGTGCCAGTAGTATAGGGACAGACAATTCACCCCTCCACTTT. The encoded protein is CASSIGTDNSPLHF. The genes are TRBV19 and TRBJ1-6; D perhaps matches TRBD1 (6 bases). V lost 1 base to trimming and J lost 7 bases, with 8 bases between them. CDR1 and CDR2 from the germline V gene are LNHDA and SQIVND (reference sequence). This CDR3 has 14 residues.

CDR3 DNA: TGTGCCAGCAGTTACGACAGGGGGAGACAGCCCCAGCATTTT. This encodes CASSYDRGRQPQHF. The rearrangement links TRBV6-5 to TRBJ1-5; 9 bases are a match to TRBD1. The ends lost 2 bases at V and 7 bases at J; junction bases unmatched: 3. The CDR3 length is 14 residues. Germline assignment: CDR1 MNHEY and CDR2 SVGAGI.

The gene calls are TRBV6-6 and TRBJ1-1; D call uncertain. Germline CDR1 reads MNHNY; CDR2 reads SVGAGI (reference sequence). V lost 6 bases and J 0 bases, leaving 5 bases between the germline ends. This CDR3 comprises 12 residues. The CDR3 reads CASSDMNTEAFF. CDR3 coding DNA: TGTGCCAGCAGCGACATGAACACTGAAGCTTTCTTT.

The chain links TRBV19 to TRBJ2-2; D gene uncertain. V lost 4 bases, J lost 2 bases, and 8 bases lay in between. The CDR3 extends over 14 amino acids. The germline V gene encodes CDR1 LNHDA and CDR2 SQIVND (reference sequence). DNA for the CDR3: TGTGCCAGTAGTAGTCAGTCCAACACCGGGGAGCTGTTTTTT. Translated: CASSSQSNTGELFF.

The V gene is TRBV11-3, the J gene TRBJ2-7; D is possibly TRBD1 (5 bases). V was trimmed by 1 base and J by 6 bases, leaving 10 bases between them. CDR1 and CDR2 (germline): SGHNT, YENEEA. The CDR3 has 13 amino acids. The DNA for the CDR3 is TGTGCCAGCAGCTTAGGGCCAGGGATCGAGCAGTACTTC. Translated: CASSLGPGIEQYF.

This chain links TRBV7-2 with TRBJ2-3, with D possibly TRBD1 on 5 matching bases. V was cut by 0 bases and J by 11 bases, with 9 bases left in between. Looked up from germline, CDR1 is SGHTA and CDR2 is FQGNSA. This CDR3 region has 12 residues. The CDR3 bases are TGTGCCAGCAGCTTAGCAGGGGTCATGCAGTATTTT. It codes for CASSLAGVMQYF.

The chain carries TRBV11-2 and TRBJ2-7; D might be TRBD1 (5 bases). Germline lookup yields CDR1 SGHAT and CDR2 FQNNGV. The CDR3 loop spans 16 amino acids. V lost 2 bases and J 3 bases, leaving 17 bases between the germline ends. CDR3 sequence: CASSLPLGNGHYEQYF. The CDR3 DNA follows: TGTGCCAGCAGCTTACCTTTAGGCAACGGACACTACGAGCAGTACTTC. Filled out from reference TRBV11-2 and TRBJ2-7, the complete variable domain reads EAGVAQSPRYKIIEKRQSVAFWCNPISGHATLYWYQQILGQGPKLLIQFQNNGVVDDSQLPKDRFSAERLKGVDSTLKIQPAKLEDSAVYLCASSLPLGNGHYEQYFGPGTRLTVT.

This clone was seen only once. This specimen includes other DNA sequences encoding the same CDR3. This chain joins TRBV6-5 and TRBJ2-3; D is unclear. The V end was cut by 0 bases, the J end by 0 bases, with 10 bases between. This CDR3 contains 16 residues. Germline loops: CDR1 MNHEY, CDR2 SVGAGI. The CDR3 nucleotides read TGTGCCAGCAGTTACTCGGGCCGTCCTAGCACAGATACGCAGTATTTT. Protein product: CASSYSGRPSTDTQYF.

This rearrangement joins TRBV5-1 to TRBJ2-7; perhaps TRBD1 as D (6 bases). With 0 bases removed from V and 1 base from J, the gap between germline ends came to 17 bases. Germline V gene lookup returns CDR1 SGHRS and CDR2 YFSETQ. This CDR3 is 17 amino acids long. The CDR3: CASSLAPGTHSSYEQYF. The CDR3 bases are TGCGCCAGCAGCTTGGCCCCCGGGACACATTCTTCCTACGAGCAGTACTTC. The full variable domain, in which reference TRBV5-1 and TRBJ2-7 provide the parts outside the CDR3, is KAGVTQTPRYLIKTRGQQVTLSCSPISGHRSVSWYQQTPGQGLQFLFEYFSETQRNKGNFPGRFSGRQFSNSRSEMNVSTLELGDSALYLCASSLAPGTHSSYEQYFGPGTRLTVT.

This clone was seen a handful of times. The chain employs TRBV19 and TRBJ1-1; no definite D call. The ends were cut back, 3 bases at V and 5 bases at J, with 10 bases in the middle. CDR3 length: 13 residues. In germline, CDR1 is LNHDA, CDR2 SQIVND (reference sequence). Here the CDR3 DNA reads TGTGCCAGTAGTATTGTGGGGAGAACTGAAGCTTTCTTT. Its protein is CASSIVGRTEAFF.

This clone appeared once. V is TRBV7-9 and J is TRBJ2-5, with a tentative D call TRBD2 (5 bases). Germline CDR1 and CDR2: SEHNR and FQNEAQ (reference sequence). The V end was cut by 2 bases, the J end by 5 bases, with 12 bases between. The CDR3 spans 14 residues. The DNA of the CDR3 is TGTGCCAGCAGCTTACGTGTGAGGGCGGAGACCCAGTACTTC. Its translation is CASSLRVRAETQYF.

The chain has TRBV9 and TRBJ1-2; the match to TRBD1 covers 7 bases. The CDR3 sequence is 15 residues long. Losses at the gene ends were 0 bases for V and 3 bases for J; bases not matched to a gene: 5. Per the germline V gene, CDR1 is SGDLS and CDR2 is YYNGEE. This CDR3 reads CASSVVGGDDYGYTF. In DNA form, the CDR3 reads TGTGCCAGCAGCGTAGTAGGGGGCGACGACTATGGCTACACCTTC.

The chain recombines TRBV10-2 with TRBJ1-1, with 7 bases lining up with TRBD1. With V trimmed by 6 bases and J by 4 bases, 5 bases remained unmatched. The CDR3 has 13 amino acids. Germline CDR1 and CDR2: WSHSY and SAAADI. The CDR3 protein is CASRTGQLTEAFF. As DNA, the CDR3 is TGCGCCAGCAGGACGGGACAGCTCACTGAAGCTTTCTTT.

The J gene is TRBJ2-1, the V gene TRBV18, with TRBD1 as a possible D gene (5 bases). CDR3 length: 17 residues. The V gene lost 0 bases and the J gene lost 3 bases, with 15 bases spanning the gap. Germline values: CDR1 KGHSH, CDR2 LQKENI. The CDR3 spells CASSPPISGPRYNEQFF. Here the CDR3 DNA reads TGTGCCAGCTCACCACCAATTTCAGGGCCTCGCTACAATGAGCAGTTCTTC.

This chain joins TRBV18 and TRBJ1-2; D unclear. Germline CDR1 KGHSH, CDR2 LQKENI. CDR3 size: 12 residues. Trimming stripped 3 bases from V and 5 bases from J, with 7 bases between. The CDR3: CASSPREYGYTF. The CDR3 DNA sequence: TGTGCCAGCTCACCGAGGGAGTATGGCTACACCTTC. The full variable domain, with the rest looked up from reference TRBV18 and TRBJ1-2, is NAGVMQNPRHLVRRRGQEARLRCSPMKGHSHVYWYRQLPEEGLKFMVYLQKENIIDESGMPKERFSAEFPKEGPSILRIQQVVRGDSAAYFCASSPREYGYTFGSGTRLTVV.

In DNA form, the CDR3 reads TGTGCCAGCAGCAGCGGACAGGGCTATACTGAAGCTTTCTTT. Protein: CASSSGQGYTEAFF. This chain joins TRBV5-4 and TRBJ1-1; 8 bases match TRBD1. Germline V lookup: CDR1 SGHNT, CDR2 YYREEE (reference sequence). The CDR3 consists of 14 residues. The ends lost 4 bases at V and 5 bases at J; junction bases unmatched: 7. Together with reference TRBV5-4 and TRBJ1-1, the CDR3 gives the full variable domain: ETGVTQSPTHLIKTRGQQVTLRCSSQSGHNTVSWYQQALGQGPQFIFQYYREEENGRGNFPPRFSGLQFPNYSSELNVNALELDDSALYLCASSSGQGYTEAFFGQGTRLTVV.

The chain combines TRBV30 with TRBJ1-1; D perhaps matches TRBD1 (6 bases). This CDR3 comprises 13 residues. Between the trimmed V and J ends, which lost 5 bases and 4 bases, there was a span of 14 bases. In germline, CDR1 is GTSNPN, CDR2 SVGIG (reference sequence). The CDR3 region is CAWDQGRPTEAFF. The CDR3 DNA reads TGTGCCTGGGATCAGGGGCGGCCCACTGAAGCTTTCTTT.

The V call is TRBV27, the J call TRBJ2-7, with 12 bases that match TRBD1. This CDR3 spans 16 amino acids. Germline CDR1 reads MNHEY; CDR2 reads SMNVEV (reference sequence). V gave up 6 bases and J gave up 6 bases; unmatched junction bases: 12. The CDR3 nucleotides are TGTGCCAGCAGCATTCGCGGGGACAGGGGGCGTTTCGAGCAGTACTTC. This translates into CASSIRGDRGRFEQYF.